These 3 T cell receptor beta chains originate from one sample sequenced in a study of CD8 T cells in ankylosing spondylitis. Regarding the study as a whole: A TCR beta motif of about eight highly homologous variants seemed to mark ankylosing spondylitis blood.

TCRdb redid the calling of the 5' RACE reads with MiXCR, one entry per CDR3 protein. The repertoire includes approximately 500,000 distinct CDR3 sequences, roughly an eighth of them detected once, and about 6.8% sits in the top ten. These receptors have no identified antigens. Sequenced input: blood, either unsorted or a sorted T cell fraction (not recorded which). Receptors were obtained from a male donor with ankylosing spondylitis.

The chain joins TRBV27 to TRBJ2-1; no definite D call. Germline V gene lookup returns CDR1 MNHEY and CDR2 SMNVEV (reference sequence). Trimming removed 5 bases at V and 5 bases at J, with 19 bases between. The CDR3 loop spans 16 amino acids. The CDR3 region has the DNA TGTGCCAGCAGTCCCCTTGCGGCCTATAGCAACAATGAGCAGTTCTTC. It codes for CASSPLAAYSNNEQFF.

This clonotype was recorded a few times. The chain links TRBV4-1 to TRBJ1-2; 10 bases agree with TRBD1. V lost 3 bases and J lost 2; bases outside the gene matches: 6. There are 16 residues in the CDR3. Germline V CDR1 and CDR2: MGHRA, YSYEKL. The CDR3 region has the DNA TGCGCCAGCAGCCAGGCCCCGGGACAGGGGAACTATGGCTACACCTTC. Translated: CASSQAPGQGNYGYTF.

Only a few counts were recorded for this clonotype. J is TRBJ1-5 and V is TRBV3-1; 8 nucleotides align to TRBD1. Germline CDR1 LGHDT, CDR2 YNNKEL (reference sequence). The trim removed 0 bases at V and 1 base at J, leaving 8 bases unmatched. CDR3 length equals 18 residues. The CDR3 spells CASSQDPGQGGSNQPQHF. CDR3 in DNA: TGTGCCAGCAGCCAAGATCCTGGACAGGGTGGGAGCAATCAGCCCCAGCATTTT.